Following are 2 T cell receptor beta chains from one sample sequenced in a study of regulatory and conventional T cells in RAG deficiency. Using immunoSEQ multiplex PCR, the repertoire was profiled, and TCRdb retains in-frame clones only, with some absent. This table holds thousands of clones, around 82% found once. This same sample was also taken into another study, of regulatory T cells. That study reports: The PCR used 52 TRBV and 13 TRBJ primers.

Sample: CD8+ T cells sorted from blood. These receptors were collected from a human donor in good health.

This chain links TRBV7-6 with TRBJ1-1; D is ambiguous. V shed 8 bases and J shed 5 bases, with 15 bases lying between them. Germline values: CDR1 SGHVS, CDR2 FNYEAQ. This CDR3 is built from 13 residues. The CDR3 protein is CASQDGSRTEAFF. DNA of the CDR3: TGTGCCAGCCAGGACGGTAGTAGGACTGAAGCTTTCTTT.

The chain joins TRBV7-6 to TRBJ2-7; no definite D call. Germline CDR1 SGHVS, CDR2 FNYEAQ. V lost 5 bases, J lost 6 bases, and 14 bases lay in between. This CDR3 has 13 amino acids. CDR3: CASSPSPPREQYF. In DNA, the CDR3 is TGTGCCAGCAGCCCCTCCCCCCCGCGCGAGCAGTACTTC. The full variable domain, with the rest looked up from reference TRBV7-6 and TRBJ2-7, is GAGVSQSPRYKVTKRGQDVALRCDPISGHVSLYWYRQALGQGPEFLTYFNYEAQQDKSGLPNDRFSAERPEGSISTLTIQRTEQRDSAMYRCASSPSPPREQYFGPGTRLTVT.